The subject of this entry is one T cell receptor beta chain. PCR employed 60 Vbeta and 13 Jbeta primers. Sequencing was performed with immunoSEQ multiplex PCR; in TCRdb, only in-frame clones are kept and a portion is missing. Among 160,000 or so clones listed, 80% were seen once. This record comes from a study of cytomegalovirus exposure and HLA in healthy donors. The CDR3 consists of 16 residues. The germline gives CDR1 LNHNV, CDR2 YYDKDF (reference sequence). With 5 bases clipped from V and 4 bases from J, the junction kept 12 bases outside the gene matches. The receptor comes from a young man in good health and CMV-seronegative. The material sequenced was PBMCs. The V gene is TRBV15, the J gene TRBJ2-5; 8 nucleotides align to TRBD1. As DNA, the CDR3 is TGTGCCACCAGCCCGCGCCGACAGGGGTTTGCAGAGACCCAGTACTTC. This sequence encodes CATSPRRQGFAETQYF. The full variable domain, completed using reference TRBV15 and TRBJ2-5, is DAMVIQNPRYQVTQFGKPVTLSCSQTLNHNVMYWYQQKSSQAPKLLFHYYDKDFNNEADTPDNFQSRRPNTSFCFLDIRSPGLGDTAMYLCATSPRRQGFAETQYFGPGTRLLVL.